The source of this T cell receptor beta chain is a study of blood T cells in healthy people across ages. V lost 4 bases and J lost 5, with 15 bases in between. CDR1 is SGHRS and CDR2 is YFSETQ in the germline V gene. The CDR3 extends over 14 amino acids. Primed by a sample-barcoded 5' primer and a J-beta primer mix, a second PCR proceeded for 7 to 11 cycles. TCRdb used MiXCR to reprocess the 5' RACE reads, holding one entry per CDR3 protein. The repertoire holds 650,000 to 800,000 distinct CDR3 sequences, about 42% seen once, with about a fifth in the top ten. The V gene is TRBV5-1, the J gene TRBJ2-5; D not resolved. This receptor was obtained from a man in his 60s in good health. Sequencing was performed on blood. The CDR3 protein is CASSVGPSGETQYF. The CDR3 DNA is TGCGCCAGCAGCGTCGGGCCGTCTGGGGAGACCCAGTACTTC.